This TCR beta chain was obtained from a study of T cells in Graves' hyperthyroidism and ophthalmopathy. Findings and caveats of the study: Using 13 V-J features, a model discriminated ophthalmopathy from stable hyperthyroidism.

This clonotype was seen only a few times. What it recognizes is unknown. Uncontrolled infection, other autoimmune disease, pregnancy or lactation excluded patients. Researchers amplified the TCR beta CDR3 regions from RNA transcripts. The HTBI primer set was used in a first-round RT-PCR of the TCR CDR3. Each CDR3 protein gets one entry after TCRdb re-called the multiplex PCR reads with MiXCR. This sample has about half a million distinct CDR3 sequences, with less than 20% found just once. Trimming took 5 bases from V and 1 from J, leaving 11 bases between them. Germline V gives CDR1 SGHVS, CDR2 FNYEAQ. The CDR3 is 14 amino acids.

The TCR sequence derives from a man between 40 and 49 years old with Graves' ophthalmopathy. The specimen was blood. The chain carries TRBV7-6 and TRBJ2-5; TRBD2 is a possible D gene (5 bases). The CDR3 is CASSITSFQETQYF. The CDR3 region has the DNA TGTGCCAGCAGCATTACTAGTTTCCAAGAGACCCAGTACTTC.